This T cell receptor (beta chain) was captured by sequencing in a study of blood T cell repertoires in COVID-19. Profiling relied on immunoSEQ multiplex PCR, and the TCRdb table lists in-frame clones only, not all of them. The profile shows just under 150,000 clones, around 83% of them singletons. The V and J ends lost 5 bases and 8 bases, in that order; junction bases with no gene match: 10. Germline loops: CDR1 SGHTA, CDR2 FQGNSA. The CDR3 consists of 15 residues. Sequencing input: peripheral blood. The TCR comes from a human donor with acute or convalescent COVID-19. The donor label of this sample is uncertain. The V call is TRBV7-2, the J call TRBJ2-3, with 10 bases aligning to TRBD2. The CDR3 DNA sequence: TGTGCCAGCAGCCAAGGTCTTAGCGGGGGGAGTACGCAGTATTTT. Translation: CASSQGLSGGSTQYF.